This paragraph reports one TCR beta chain. Its matching antigen is unknown. The table came from immunoSEQ multiplex PCR; TCRdb's copy has only in-frame clones and leaves some out. The sample holds 90,000 to 130,000 clones; 89% are singletons and the top ten take 1.5% to 2%. The donors were in the approximately 120-subject validation cohort; that cohort was separate from the approximately 670-subject first cohort. The CDR3 length is 13 residues. Trimming left V 4 bases short and J 4 bases short, with 13 bases between. Germline values: CDR1 SQVTM, CDR2 ANQGSEA. This sample was included in a study of cytomegalovirus exposure and HLA in healthy donors. Study findings and constraints: There were fewer than 200 TCR beta chains listed as cytomegalovirus-associated. The authors confirmed in vitro that three CMV-associated chains were specific for CMV antigens. Reported performance of the classifier showed diagnosis of cytomegalovirus status with high specificity and sensitivity.

This chain connects TRBV29-1 to TRBJ1-1; D is undetermined. Sequenced input: PBMCs. The sequence derives from a woman in her late teens or twenties in good health and CMV-seronegative. CDR3: CSVVGVRGTEAFF. CDR3 nucleotide sequence: TGCAGCGTTGTCGGGGTGCGAGGCACTGAAGCTTTCTTT.